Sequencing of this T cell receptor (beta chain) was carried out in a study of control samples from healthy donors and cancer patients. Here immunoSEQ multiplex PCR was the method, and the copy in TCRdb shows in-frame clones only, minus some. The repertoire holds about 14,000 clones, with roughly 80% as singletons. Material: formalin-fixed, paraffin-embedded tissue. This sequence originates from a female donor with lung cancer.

The CDR3 loop reads CASSQELYSGGANEQFF. The CDR3 DNA reads TGTGCCAGCAGCCAAGAACTGTATAGCGGGGGGGCGAATGAGCAGTTCTTC. The chain combines TRBV4-2 with TRBJ2-1; 11 nucleotides agree with TRBD2. Germline-derived CDR1 and CDR2 are LGHNA and YNFKEQ. V lost 0 bases, J lost 7 bases, and 8 bases stayed unmatched. This CDR3 is built from 17 residues.